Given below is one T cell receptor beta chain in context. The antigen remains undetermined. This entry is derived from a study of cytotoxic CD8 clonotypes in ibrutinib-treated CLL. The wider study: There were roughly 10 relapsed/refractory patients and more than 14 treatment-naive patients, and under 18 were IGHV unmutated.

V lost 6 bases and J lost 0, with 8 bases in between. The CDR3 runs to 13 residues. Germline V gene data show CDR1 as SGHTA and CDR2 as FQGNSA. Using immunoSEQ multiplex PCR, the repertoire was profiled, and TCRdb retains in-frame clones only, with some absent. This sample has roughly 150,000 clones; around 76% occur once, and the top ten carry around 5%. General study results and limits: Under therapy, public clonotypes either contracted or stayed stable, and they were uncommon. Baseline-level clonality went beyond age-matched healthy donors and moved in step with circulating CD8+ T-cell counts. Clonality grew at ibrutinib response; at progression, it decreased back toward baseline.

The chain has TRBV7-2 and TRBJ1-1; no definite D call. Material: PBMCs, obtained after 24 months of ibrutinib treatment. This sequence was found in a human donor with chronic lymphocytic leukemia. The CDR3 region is CASSRRVNTEAFF. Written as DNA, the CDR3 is TGTGCCAGCAGTCGACGGGTGAACACTGAAGCTTTCTTT. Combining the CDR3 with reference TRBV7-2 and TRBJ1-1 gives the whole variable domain GAGVSQSPSNKVTEKGKDVELRCDPISGHTALYWYRQSLGQGLEFLIYFQGNSAPDKSGLPSDRFSAERTGGSVSTLTIQRTQQEDSAVYLCASSRRVNTEAFFGQGTRLTVV.